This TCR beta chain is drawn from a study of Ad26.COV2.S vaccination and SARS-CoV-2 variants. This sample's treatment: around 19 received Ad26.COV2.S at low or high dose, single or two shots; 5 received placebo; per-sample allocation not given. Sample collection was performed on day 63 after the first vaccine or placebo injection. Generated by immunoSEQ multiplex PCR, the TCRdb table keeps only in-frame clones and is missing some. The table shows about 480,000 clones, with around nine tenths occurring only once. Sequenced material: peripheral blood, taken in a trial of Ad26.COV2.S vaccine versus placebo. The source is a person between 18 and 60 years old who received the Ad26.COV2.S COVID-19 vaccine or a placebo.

CDR3 DNA: TGTGCCAGTACCATACTAGCGGGAGGGACCACCGGGGAGCTGTTTTTT. Protein sequence: CASTILAGGTTGELFF. V gene TRBV19 combines with J gene TRBJ2-2, with 13 bases matching TRBD2. The trim removed 7 bases at V and 4 bases at J, leaving 6 bases unmatched. Germline CDR1 LNHDA, CDR2 SQIVND (reference sequence). The CDR3 runs 16 residues.